This TCR beta chain was obtained from a study of blood T cell repertoires in COVID-19. Original processing notes: From reference gene primer amplification, estimates of nucleated cell counts were derived. Clones were read by immunoSEQ multiplex PCR, and TCRdb kept only the in-frame ones, dropping some. Clone size and V and J calls were adopted from that table, with D and trimming inferred from the DNA. The sample holds roughly 73,000 clones, around 70% seen once. The sequence derives from a man between 65 and 79 years old with acute or convalescent COVID-19. Sequencing was performed on peripheral blood.

CDR3 sequence reads: CASSYAEKYQETQYF. The DNA for the CDR3 is TGTGCCAGCAGTTACGCAGAAAAGTACCAAGAGACCCAGTACTTC. V and J are TRBV6-6 and TRBJ2-5; the D is unclear. The CDR3 runs to 15 residues. Germline CDR1 and CDR2: MNHNY and SVGAGI (reference sequence). Trimming left V 2 bases short and J 0 bases short, with 10 bases between.